The present T cell receptor (beta chain) was sequenced within a study of a mutant IDH1 vaccine in newly diagnosed glioma. Study details: Vaccination began 4-6 weeks post radiotherapy alone, or with temozolomide cycles. General study results and limits: Overall, 80% to 95% of patients had vaccine-induced immune responses.

For this clone: Its target is unknown.

CDR1 and CDR2 from the germline V gene are LGHNA and YSLEER. Trimming shortened V by 1 base and J by 3 bases, and 15 bases separated the two germline ends. The CDR3 sequence is 16 residues long. Sequencing used immunoSEQ multiplex PCR; TCRdb keeps in-frame clones, though not all of them. Of tens of thousands of clones listed, 84% are singletons. Time point here: week 11, during vaccination. One vaccine dose held 300 ug of mutant IDH1 20-mer peptide and came with topical imiquimod. Each tumor in the donors was a new WHO grade 3 or 4 astrocytoma, IDH1-mutant and ATRX-lost. The sequencing used PBMCs, collected from a glioma patient whose treatment included an IDH1 peptide vaccine. This chain connects TRBV4-3 to TRBJ1-2; D is unresolved. This sequence originates from a young man with glioma. The CDR3 DNA reads TGCGCCAGCAGCCAAGGGGTTTCATCGGGCGACTATGGCTACACCTTC. It encodes CASSQGVSSGDYGYTF.